This TCR beta chain originates from a study of a mutant IDH1 vaccine in newly diagnosed glioma. The sample's time point: baseline, week 1 (first vaccination visit). Treatment indicated: pre-vaccination baseline after standard-of-care therapy. V lost 5 bases to trimming and J lost 6 bases, with 17 bases between them. This CDR3 comprises 16 residues. Germline V CDR1 and CDR2: SGHTA, FQGTGA. Produced via immunoSEQ multiplex PCR; TCRdb's table is partial and in-frame only. The sample includes over 80,000 clones, approximately 90% of them seen just once. About this clone: Other DNA sequences in this sample translate to the same CDR3.

V and J are TRBV7-3 and TRBJ1-6, with D maybe TRBD1 (5 bases). This TCR derives from a woman aged 45 to 65 with glioma. Material: PBMCs, obtained from a glioma patient treated with radiotherapy, temozolomide or both. CDR3: CASSLLGPIINSPLHF. The CDR3 DNA reads TGTGCCAGCAGCCTATTGGGACCAATCATTAATTCACCCCTCCACTTT.